One sample yielded the 5 T cell receptor beta chains listed below, sequenced in a study of blood T cell repertoires in COVID-19. Libraries were prepared by immunoSEQ multiplex PCR; TCRdb keeps only in-frame clonotypes and omits some of them. The sample holds approximately 250,000 clones, around nine tenths seen once. The sequencing input was peripheral blood. These receptors originate from a woman aged 60-75 years who had recovered from COVID-19.

V and J are TRBV6-2 or TRBV6-3 and TRBJ1-2; the D is unclear. CDR3 size: 13 residues. Trimming took off 6 bases at V and 4 bases at J, with 12 bases between the two ends. Looked up from germline, CDR1 is MNHEY and CDR2 is SVGEGT. This chain's CDR3 is CASSLLSGYGYTF. CDR3 bases: TGTGCCAGCAGCTTACTCTCGGGCTATGGCTACACCTTC.

The chain links TRBV10-3 to TRBJ2-1; 8 positions agree with TRBD2. V lost 8 bases, J lost 2 bases, and 5 bases stayed unmatched. The CDR3 runs to 14 residues. The germline V gene has CDR1 ENHRY and CDR2 SYGVKD. The chain's CDR3 is CAIQSGGTYNEQFF. Written as DNA, the CDR3 is TGTGCCATCCAAAGCGGGGGTACCTACAATGAGCAGTTCTTC.

The chain recombines TRBV7-9 with TRBJ2-4, with TRBD2 matching 10 bases. V dropped 4 bases and J dropped 1; count of bases not matched to a gene: 4. The CDR3 consists of 16 residues. Germline CDR1 is SEHNR and CDR2 is FQNEAQ (reference sequence). This CDR3 is CASSSTSGVAKNIQYF. The CDR3 nucleotides are TGTGCCAGCAGCTCTACTAGCGGGGTCGCCAAAAACATTCAGTACTTC.

This CDR3 reads CAVGQGGPYEQYF. The CDR3 DNA follows: TGTGCCGTCGGACAGGGGGGTCCCTACGAGCAGTACTTC. The chain combines TRBV10-3 with TRBJ2-7; TRBD1 agrees at 10 bases. Unmatched junction bases numbered 6, after V lost 11 bases and J lost 2 bases. The CDR3 is 13 amino acids. Germline V CDR1 and CDR2: ENHRY, SYGVKD.

This clone was observed a single time. The J gene is TRBJ2-3, the V gene TRBV5-1; D call uncertain. The CDR3 length is 14 residues. Germline assignment: CDR1 SGHRS and CDR2 YFSETQ. The V end lost 4 bases, the J end lost 6 bases, and 15 bases lay between the germline ends. The CDR3, as DNA: TGCGCCAGCAGCCCCGGTCCCGTCGGGGATACGCAGTATTTT. It codes for CASSPGPVGDTQYF. The full variable domain, rest sourced from reference TRBV5-1 and TRBJ2-3, is KAGVTQTPRYLIKTRGQQVTLSCSPISGHRSVSWYQQTPGQGLQFLFEYFSETQRNKGNFPGRFSGRQFSNSRSEMNVSTLELGDSALYLCASSPGPVGDTQYFGPGTRLTVL.